Listed here are 21 T cell receptor beta chains from one sample, sequenced in a study of T cells in women clearing cervical HPV infection. The data were produced by immunoSEQ multiplex PCR, yet TCRdb's version contains in-frame clones alone and is incomplete. The table gives about 22,000 clones; the top ten clones make up over 4.5% of it. The sequenced material came from blood buffy coat. All receptors derive from a woman between 18 and 75 years old with a cervical HPV16 infection that either progressed to CIN3+ or cleared (not recorded which).

Points on this clone: Read data end 3 residues before the CDR3 end; the end is taken from the germline J gene. This chain uses TRBV12-3 or TRBV12-4 with TRBJ2-2; the match to TRBD1 covers 11 bases. The CDR3 is 14 amino acids. J was trimmed by 6 bases and V by 8 bases; bases with no gene match: 5. The CDR3 sequence: CASGAGQGAGELFF. The part of the CDR3 DNA that was read is TGTGCCAGCGGGGCGGGACAGGGGGCCGGGGAG.

With regard to this clone: The read ends 3 residues early relative to the CDR3; the germline J gene fills the gap. The rearrangement links TRBV20-1 to TRBJ2-2, with TRBD2 identical over 11 bases. V lost 2 bases and J lost 3; bases outside the gene matches: 8. Germline-derived CDR1 and CDR2 are DFQATT and SNEGSKA (reference sequence). This CDR3 comprises 17 residues. CDR3 DNA, as far as it was read: TGCAGTGCTAGATCCTCCCCGGGACTAGCGGACACCGGGGAG. Translating it yields CSARSSPGLADTGE. Given in full, the CDR3 is CSARSSPGLADTGELFF.

Regarding this clone: The read terminates 3 residues before the CDR3 end, so the remaining end is supplied by the germline J gene. This chain joins TRBV18 and TRBJ2-5, with 8 bases lining up with TRBD1. The CDR3 covers 14 residues. With V trimmed by 3 bases and J by 2 bases, 2 bases remained unmatched. Germline V CDR1 and CDR2: KGHSH, LQKENI. The CDR3 sequence is CASSPRTGQETQYF. The covered CDR3 bases are TGTGCCAGCTCACCGAGGACAGGGCAAGAGACC.

Worth noting for this clone: The CDR3 end falls 3 residues outside the read, so it is completed with the germline J gene. This sequence joins TRBV5-1 and TRBJ1-2, with D possibly TRBD1 on 5 matching bases. CDR3 size: 14 residues. Deletions cut 0 bases from V and 7 bases from J, with 13 bases between. CDR1 and CDR2 from the germline V gene are SGHRS and YFSETQ. The CDR3 bases that were read are TGCGCCAGCAGCTTGGAGGGTACAGGAACTGGC. This translates into CASSLEGTGTG. The full CDR3 is CASSLEGTGTGYTF.

Note on this clone: Coverage ceases 3 residues before the CDR3 finishes, and the germline J gene fills in the end. The chain employs TRBV20-1 and TRBJ2-4; D might be TRBD1 (5 bases). The CDR3 runs 12 residues. Germline CDR1 DFQATT, CDR2 SNEGSKA (reference sequence). V was cut by 3 bases and J by 8 bases, with 11 bases left in between. The part of the CDR3 DNA that was read is TGCAGTGCTAGGTTCAGGGTAGACATT. Translated: CSARFRVDI. The whole CDR3 region reads CSARFRVDIQYF.

Comment on this clone: The CDR3 goes on 3 residues after the read ends, and that part is filled in from the germline J gene. V is TRBV2 and J is TRBJ2-2; 7 bases agree with TRBD1. CDR3 length equals 16 residues. Looked up from germline, CDR1 is SNHLY and CDR2 is FYNNEI. The CDR3: CASSGDSSSYNSPLFF. The CDR3 bases that were read are TGTGCCAGCAGTGGGGACAGCAGCTCCTATAATTCACCG.

In regard to this clone: The read ends 3 residues shy of where the CDR3 ends; the end is completed using the germline J gene. The chain carries TRBV12-5 and TRBJ1-5; no firm D call. Trimming took off 3 bases at V and 5 bases at J, with 11 bases between the two ends. The CDR3 has 14 amino acids. The V gene's germline CDR1 is LGHNT and CDR2 FRNRAP. The part of the CDR3 DNA that was read is TGTGCTAGTGGTTTTGTCGGGGTACATCAGCCC. Residues: CASGFVGVHQP. The full-length CDR3 reads as CASGFVGVHQPQHF.

Remarks on this clone: From the germline J gene comes the end of the CDR3, since the read stops 3 residues before it. The chain carries TRBV5-1 and TRBJ2-3; TRBD1 is a possible D gene (5 bases). The CDR3 has 15 residues. Looked up from germline, CDR1 is SGHRS and CDR2 is YFSETQ. The V gene lost 2 bases and the J gene lost 0 bases, with 10 bases spanning the gap. Incomplete CDR3 DNA: TGCGCCAGCAGCTTAAGGGGTAGGAGCACAGATACG. Translated: CASSLRGRSTDT. The whole CDR3 region reads CASSLRGRSTDTQYF. Combining the CDR3 with reference TRBV5-1 and TRBJ2-3 gives the whole variable domain KAGVTQTPRYLIKTRGQQVTLSCSPISGHRSVSWYQQTPGQGLQFLFEYFSETQRNKGNFPGRFSGRQFSNSRSEMNVSTLELGDSALYLCASSLRGRSTDTQYFGPGTRLTVL.

Regarding this clone: The read finishes 3 residues shy of the CDR3 end, and the germline J gene is used to complete it. The chain is built from TRBV7-2 and TRBJ2-7; the D gene is possibly TRBD1 (6 bases). The CDR3 is made up of 15 amino acids. CDR1 and CDR2 (germline): SGHTA, FQGNSA. V lost 4 bases to trimming and J lost 0 bases, with 13 bases between them. The CDR3 protein is CASSSGQLTSYEQYF. The CDR3 bases that were read are TGTGCCAGCAGCTCGGGACAATTAACCTCCTACGAG.

Concerning this clone: The missing CDR3 end, 3 residues past where the read stops, is filled in from the germline J gene. V usage is TRBV15 and J usage is TRBJ2-3, with 11 bases lining up with TRBD2. The V gene end was trimmed by 3 bases and the J gene end by 0 bases; junction bases not matched to a gene: 2. This CDR3 is built from 16 residues. Germline CDR1 reads LNHNV; CDR2 reads YYDKDF (reference sequence). The CDR3 bases that were read are TGTGCCACCAGCAGTGGGACTAGCGGAAGCACAGATACG. As protein: CATSSGTSGSTDT. The CDR3 reads in full as CATSSGTSGSTDTQYF. The entire variable domain, with the rest obtained from reference TRBV15 and TRBJ2-3, is as follows: DAMVIQNPRYQVTQFGKPVTLSCSQTLNHNVMYWYQQKSSQAPKLLFHYYDKDFNNEADTPDNFQSRRPNTSFCFLDIRSPGLGDTAMYLCATSSGTSGSTDTQYFGPGTRLTVL.

Details on this clone: The read halts 3 residues ahead of the CDR3 end, with the missing end drawn from the germline J gene. The rearrangement joins TRBV30 to TRBJ1-2; D is possibly TRBD1 (6 bases). The ends were cut back, 2 bases at V and 7 bases at J, with 14 bases in the middle. The CDR3 runs to 13 residues. The germline V gene encodes CDR1 GTSNPN and CDR2 SVGIG (reference sequence). The CDR3 spells CAWSLDRGSGYTF. The sequenced CDR3 bases are TGTGCCTGGAGTTTGGATAGGGGGAGTGGC. The variable domain in full, completed from reference TRBV30 and TRBJ1-2, reads SQTIHQWPATLVQPVGSPLSLECTVEGTSNPNLYWYRQAAGRGLQLLFYSVGIGQISSEVPQNLSASRPQDRQFILSSKKLLLSDSGFYLCAWSLDRGSGYTFGSGTRLTVV.

Note on this clone: The CDR3 extends 3 residues past the end of the read, so its final part is completed from the germline J gene. J is TRBJ2-3 and V is TRBV5-1; TRBD2 is a possible D gene (5 bases). The V end lost 0 bases, the J end lost 0 bases, and 11 bases lay between the germline ends. CDR3 length: 16 residues. Per the germline V gene, CDR1 is SGHRS and CDR2 is YFSETQ. The CDR3 loop is CASSLGFRTSTDTQYF. The sequenced CDR3 bases are TGCGCCAGCAGCTTGGGGTTCAGGACTAGCACAGATACG. The entire variable domain, with the rest obtained from reference TRBV5-1 and TRBJ2-3, is as follows: KAGVTQTPRYLIKTRGQQVTLSCSPISGHRSVSWYQQTPGQGLQFLFEYFSETQRNKGNFPGRFSGRQFSNSRSEMNVSTLELGDSALYLCASSLGFRTSTDTQYFGPGTRLTVL.

Comment on this clone: The read ends 3 residues shy of where the CDR3 ends; the end is completed using the germline J gene. The chain has TRBV2 and TRBJ1-1; 7 positions match TRBD1. V dropped 8 bases and J dropped 3; count of bases not matched to a gene: 6. Germline V gives CDR1 SNHLY, CDR2 FYNNEI. The CDR3 is made up of 13 amino acids. CDR3 bases read: TGTGCCAGCGTAAGGGACAGTTACACTGAA. This sequence encodes CASVRDSYTE. The full-length CDR3 reads as CASVRDSYTEAFF.

For this clone: The read finishes 3 residues shy of the CDR3 end, and the germline J gene is used to complete it. The rearrangement links TRBV29-1 to TRBJ1-1, with 9 bases that match TRBD1. With 6 bases clipped from V and 4 bases from J, the junction kept 3 bases outside the gene matches. The germline gives CDR1 SQVTM, CDR2 ANQGSEA. The CDR3 spans 12 residues. The CDR3 bases that were read are TGCAGCGTCGGACAGGGGCTCACTGAA. It is translated as CSVGQGLTE. The complete CDR3 sequence is CSVGQGLTEAFF.

Concerning this clone itself: The read comes to an end 3 residues before the CDR3 does, leaving the germline J gene to fill in the end. The chain is built from TRBV19 and TRBJ1-2; weak D call: TRBD1 (6 bases). The CDR3 is 15 amino acids. CDR1 is LNHDA, CDR2 SQIVND, per germline (reference sequence). Partial CDR3 DNA: TGTGCCAGTAGTATGCTGGCCGGGTGGGACAATGAC. It encodes CASSMLAGWDND. From start to end, the CDR3 is CASSMLAGWDNDYTF.

A remark on this clone: An end of the junction differs from the germline gene, which may be a read error. The CDR3 extends 3 residues past the end of the read, so its final part is completed from the germline J gene. This sample includes further DNA sequences coding for the same CDR3. The chain recombines TRBV19 with TRBJ1-3; D may be TRBD1 (5 bases). The CDR3 is 16 residues long. Per the germline V gene, CDR1 is LNHDA and CDR2 is SQIVND (reference sequence). The CDR3: CASSIPGQPSGNTIYF. The CDR3 bases that were read are TGTGCCAGTAGTATACCAGGGCAACCCTCTGGAAACACT.

On this clone itself: The CDR3 extends 3 residues past the end of the read, so its final part is completed from the germline J gene. V usage is TRBV6-1 and J usage is TRBJ2-2, with 7 bases aligning to TRBD2. The junction had 11 bases not matched to a gene; V was cut back by 2 bases and J by 5 bases. The CDR3 extends over 17 amino acids. Germline CDR1 reads MNHNS; CDR2 reads SASEGT. CDR3: CASSESVASGGTGELFF. CDR3 DNA, as far as it was read: TGTGCCAGCAGTGAATCTGTAGCTAGCGGAGGTACCGGGGAG.

Turning to this clone: The CDR3 end lies 3 residues beyond the end of the read and is filled in from the germline J gene. The identical CDR3 is also encoded by other nucleotide sequences in the sample. V and J are TRBV5-1 and TRBJ1-3; tentative D call: TRBD1 (5 bases). The CDR3 loop spans 15 amino acids. Germline V gives CDR1 SGHRS, CDR2 YFSETQ. Trimming cost V 4 bases and J 0 bases, with 11 bases left between them. The covered CDR3 bases are TGCGCCAGCAGCGGGGGGGGGATCTCTGGAAACACC. The encoded protein is CASSGGGISGNT. The whole CDR3 is CASSGGGISGNTIYF.

As regards this clone: The sequence runs out 3 residues before the end of the CDR3; the remainder is reconstructed from the germline J gene. The V call is TRBV5-1, the J call TRBJ2-1; perhaps TRBD2 as D (5 bases). The CDR3 totals 14 residues. Trimming pared 3 bases from V and 5 bases from J, leaving 12 bases between. CDR1 SGHRS and CDR2 YFSETQ come from the germline V gene. The CDR3 protein is CASSSTTQNNEQFF. The part of the CDR3 DNA that was read is TGCGCCAGCAGCTCGACTACCCAGAACAATGAG.

Worth noting for this clone: The read stops 3 residues short of the end of the CDR3; the missing end is completed from the germline J gene. The V call is TRBV28, the J call TRBJ2-3, with 8 bases fitting TRBD1. V was pared by 6 bases and J by 4 bases, with 9 bases of the junction left unmatched. The CDR3 is made up of 15 amino acids. Germline V gene sequence: CDR1 MDHEN, CDR2 SYDVKM. The CDR3 sequence: CASSPDRVSADTQYF. CDR3 bases read: TGTGCCAGCAGCCCGGACAGGGTTTCAGCAGATACG. The whole variable domain, remainder taken from reference TRBV28 and TRBJ2-3, is DVKVTQSSRYLVKRTGEKVFLECVQDMDHENMFWYRQDPGLGLRLIYFSYDVKMKEKGDIPEGYSVSREKKERFSLILESASTNQTSMYLCASSPDRVSADTQYFGPGTRLTVL.

As to this clone: Read sequence stops 3 residues before the CDR3 end, and the germline J gene provides the missing end. V and J are TRBV19 and TRBJ1-2, with 8 bases identical to TRBD1. The germline V gene has CDR1 LNHDA and CDR2 SQIVND (reference sequence). There are 14 residues in the CDR3. The CDR3 bases that were read are TGTGCCAGTAGTATACAGGGGGCCGGGGATACC. This sequence encodes CASSIQGAGDT. The CDR3 in its entirety is CASSIQGAGDTYTF.